Listed here are 14 T cell receptor beta chains from one sample, sequenced in a study of CD8 T cells in ankylosing spondylitis. One entry per CDR3 protein, called by TCRdb with MiXCR from the 5' RACE reads. This sample has about 160,000 distinct CDR3 sequences, with about 42% found just once. Sequences were obtained from synovial fluid, either unsorted or a sorted T cell fraction (not recorded which). All receptors come from a male donor with ankylosing spondylitis.

This clonotype was recorded many times. The chain carries TRBV20-1 and TRBJ1-1; D is perhaps TRBD1 (5 bases). Trimming shortened V by 8 bases and J by 2 bases, and 27 bases separated the two germline ends. Germline CDR1 DFQATT, CDR2 SNEGSKA (reference sequence). The CDR3 totals 17 residues. The chain's CDR3 is CSSLSRRRGDINTEAFF. The CDR3 bases are TGCAGTTCACTTAGCAGGCGACGGGGGGATATTAACACTGAAGCTTTCTTT.

The rearrangement links TRBV7-9 to TRBJ2-7; no clear D gene. This CDR3 comprises 14 residues. Trimming took 5 bases from V and 5 from J, leaving 16 bases between them. Germline V gene lookup returns CDR1 SEHNR and CDR2 FQNEAQ (reference sequence). CDR3 sequence reads: CASSLRLLSDEQYF. CDR3 coding DNA: TGTGCCAGCAGCCTCCGCCTTTTGTCTGACGAGCAGTACTTC. The whole variable domain, remainder taken from reference TRBV7-9 and TRBJ2-7, is DTGVSQNPRHKITKRGQNVTFRCDPISEHNRLYWYRQTLGQGPEFLTYFQNEAQLEKSRLLSDRFSAERPKGSFSTLEIQRTEQGDSAMYLCASSLRLLSDEQYFGPGTRLTVT.

This clonotype was picked up a small number of times. The junction does not match germline at one end; this may be a read error. The rearrangement links TRBV5-6 to TRBJ1-3, with D perhaps TRBD1 (6 bases). The CDR3 extends over 14 amino acids. Germline V gene data show CDR1 as SGHDT and CDR2 as YYEEEE. In DNA form, the CDR3 reads TGCGCCAGCAGCTTCCAGGGGACTGGAAACACCATATATTTT. Translated: CASSFQGTGNTIYF.

V gene TRBV5-1 combines with J gene TRBJ2-3; D is undetermined. This CDR3 comprises 17 residues. Germline V gene lookup returns CDR1 SGHRS and CDR2 YFSETQ. V lost 3 bases and J 4 bases, leaving 21 bases between the germline ends. The CDR3 reads CASSSHRWPQSPDTQYF. Written as DNA, the CDR3 is TGCGCCAGCAGCTCGCACCGGTGGCCCCAGTCTCCAGATACGCAGTATTTT.

About this clonotype itself: The junction departs from the called germline gene at one end, perhaps through a read error. The chain employs TRBV20-1 and TRBJ2-3, with 9 nucleotides matching TRBD2. This CDR3 has 18 amino acids. CDR1 is DFQATT, CDR2 SNEGSKA, per germline (reference sequence). The CDR3 reads CCARDRRGSSGETDTQYF. CDR3 sequence (DNA): TGCTGTGCTAGAGATAGGAGGGGTTCTAGCGGGGAGACAGATACGCAGTATTTT.

There are a few counts of this clonotype. The J gene is TRBJ1-6, the V gene TRBV18; unclear D gene. CDR1 is KGHSH, CDR2 LQKENI, per germline. The CDR3 has 13 residues. Trimming took 5 bases from V and 9 from J, leaving 11 bases between them. CDR3 DNA sequence: TGTGCCAGCTCAACCCGAACGTCTTCACCCCTCCACTTT. Protein product: CASSTRTSSPLHF.

There are a few counts of this clonotype. V and J are TRBV4-1 and TRBJ1-1; D perhaps matches TRBD1 (5 bases). Deletions cut 3 bases from V and 1 base from J, with 21 bases between. Per the germline V gene, CDR1 is MGHRA and CDR2 is YSYEKL. This CDR3 is 18 amino acids long. As DNA, the CDR3 is TGCGCCAGCAGCCACCCCCGGTGGGGGGAAAACTGGAACACTGAAGCTTTCTTT. Translating it yields CASSHPRWGENWNTEAFF.

This clonotype was detected only a few times. The rearrangement uses TRBV4-1 and TRBJ1-5, with 7 bases fitting TRBD1. Germline V gives CDR1 MGHRA, CDR2 YSYEKL. The V and J ends lost 1 base and 4 bases, in that order; junction bases with no gene match: 4. The CDR3 consists of 15 residues. CDR3: CASSQVWDSNQPQHF. The CDR3 DNA is TGCGCCAGCAGCCAAGTTTGGGACAGTAATCAGCCCCAGCATTTT.

This clonotype turned up a few times. The chain is built from TRBV12-3 or TRBV12-4 and TRBJ1-5; D remains ambiguous. This CDR3 is built from 12 residues. Trimming took off 4 bases at V and 7 bases at J, with 8 bases between the two ends. CDR3 coding DNA: TGTGCCAGCAGTTCGGTCGGGCAGCCCCAGCATTTT. Its translation is CASSSVGQPQHF.

The chain combines TRBV5-1 with TRBJ2-2; no reliable D call. Germline V lookup: CDR1 SGHRS, CDR2 YFSETQ. Trimming took 0 bases from V and 0 from J, leaving 15 bases between them. The CDR3 has 18 residues. The CDR3: CASSLAFPVSSNTGELFF. The DNA of the CDR3 is TGCGCCAGCAGCTTGGCCTTCCCGGTCTCGTCGAACACCGGGGAGCTGTTTTTT.

This chain joins TRBV11-2 and TRBJ2-2; 8 bases are a match to TRBD2. The CDR3 sequence is 16 residues long. Germline V gives CDR1 SGHAT, CDR2 FQNNGV. Unmatched junction bases numbered 8, after V lost 4 bases and J lost 4 bases. CDR3 sequence: CASSSITGGLTGELFF. CDR3 in DNA: TGTGCCAGCAGCTCTATAACGGGGGGGCTCACCGGGGAGCTGTTTTTT.

This clonotype has only a few counts. This chain links TRBV5-1 with TRBJ2-3, with no clear D. The V end was cut by 2 bases, the J end by 4 bases, with 5 bases between. The CDR3 contains 12 residues. Germline-derived CDR1 and CDR2 are SGHRS and YFSETQ. CDR3 DNA sequence: TGCGCCAGCAGCTTTCTAGCAGATACGCAGTATTTT. Its translation is CASSFLADTQYF. Drawing the rest from reference TRBV5-1 and TRBJ2-3, the complete variable domain is KAGVTQTPRYLIKTRGQQVTLSCSPISGHRSVSWYQQTPGQGLQFLFEYFSETQRNKGNFPGRFSGRQFSNSRSEMNVSTLELGDSALYLCASSFLADTQYFGPGTRLTVL.

The chain joins TRBV28 to TRBJ1-1; tentatively, D is TRBD1 (5 bases). V dropped 5 bases and J dropped 10 bases, with 11 bases sitting between them. The CDR3 is 11 residues long. The germline V gene has CDR1 MDHEN and CDR2 SYDVKM. The CDR3 loop reads CASSAGGTAFF. In DNA, the CDR3 is TGTGCCAGCAGTGCGGGGGGAACAGCTTTCTTT. Based on the CDR3 plus reference TRBV28 and TRBJ1-1, the full variable domain is DVKVTQSSRYLVKRTGEKVFLECVQDMDHENMFWYRQDPGLGLRLIYFSYDVKMKEKGDIPEGYSVSREKKERFSLILESASTNQTSMYLCASSAGGTAFFGQGTRLTVV.

As concerns this clonotype: The junction shows a germline mismatch at one end, possibly a read error. The chain employs TRBV4-3 and TRBJ2-7; 9 bases are shared with TRBD1. CDR3 size: 15 residues. CDR1 LGHNA and CDR2 YSLEER come from the germline V gene. CDR3 nucleotide sequence: TGCGCCAGCAGCGAAGACAGGGGGTGGTTAAGCGAGCAGTACTTC. The encoded protein is CASSEDRGWLSEQYF.